Listed here is a single T cell receptor (beta chain). Its antigen remains unidentified. Base qualities are not recorded, but no much larger clone differs from it by a single base. Donors were roughly 40 systemically healthy Caucasian individuals from Russia aged roughly 6 to 100 years. Each donor gave 8 to 10 milliliters of peripheral blood, drawn into EDTA-treated Vacutainer tubes. Ficoll-Paque density-gradient centrifugation was used to isolate PBMCs, with at least 6.5 million per sample. Total RNA, at least 5 micrograms per sample, was extracted from PBMCs with Trizol reagent. Naive CD45RAhigh/CD27high T cell percentages were measured by flow cytometry on a PBMC aliquot from every donor. This specimen belongs to a study of blood T cells in healthy people across ages (dated by TCRdb to about 2015). Study-level background: Template switching captured roughly one uniquely barcoded TCR beta cDNA molecule per two T cells in model experiments. To track age-related changes in TCR beta repertoire diversity, the study relied on deep sequencing normalized with unique cDNA molecular identifiers. Four age groups were formed from the donors: young (average roughly 15 years), middle-aged (less than 40), aged (roughly 56) and long-lived (less than 85). To avoid experimental bias, donors of different ages were distributed randomly across sequencing lanes. Using the same blood draw, the study looked at two additional independent replicas of 1 million unique cDNA reads for two donors, one aged 18 to 30 and the other aged 80 or older. The full study reports these points: Estimates of total diversity from one million sequenced T cells were regarded as lower bounds and underestimates. There was a strong correlation between observed TCR beta diversity and the percentage of naive T cells measured by flow cytometry. Since profiling was done on bulk unsorted PBMCs, naive and antigen-experienced compartments could not be conclusively compared. Because the CMV infection status of the donors was unknown, age-related changes in expanded clonotypes may potentially have been confounded. Observed TCR beta diversity per million T cells fell roughly linearly with age, and a significant reduction was already apparent by age roughly 40. Compared with the aged group, more naive CD4+ T cells, fewer expanded clones and increased TCR diversity were shown by the long-lived group, suggesting age selection.

Library preparation employed 5' RACE. The data were produced on an Illumina HiSeq 2500. The second PCR ran for about 7 to 11 cycles and used a J-beta primer mix along with a sample-barcoded 5' primer. Each TCR beta cDNA molecule received a unique molecular identifier from a template-switch 5' adaptor carrying 12 random nucleotides. At least 2.5 million CDR3-containing paired-end reads were obtained from each sample. First-strand cDNA was synthesized from all RNA with the Mint cDNA synthesis kit, primed by a TRBC-specific oligonucleotide. Following uracil-DNA glycosylase treatment, all cDNA underwent a first 18-cycle PCR with the universal primers M1SS and BC2_uni_R. The original methods were these. Normalization of each sample was performed by random selection of 1 million high-quality reads, each carrying a distinct molecular identifier. Instead of being binned into consensus sequences, reads with shared molecular identifiers were discarded. MiTCR, with a Q25 quality threshold and the strictest error-elimination algorithm, was used for CDR3 identification, clonotype clustering and error correction. A nonparametric unseen species model with Euler transformation was used to estimate lower-bound total TCR beta diversity. The raw public data were reprocessed by TCRdb itself: fastp quality trimming at Q25, MiXCR clonotype calling, in-frame beta chains only. CDR3 protein duplicates are merged, each entry listing the most common genes and DNA. It is TCRdb's table, rather than the study itself, that gives the V and J calls and clone size. The sample contains 1.5 million to 2 million distinct CDR3 sequences, about 50% of them found a single time. Clones ranked in the top ten supply less than 2.5% of the sample.

The sample was blood. This receptor was obtained from a middle-aged woman in good health.

In nucleotide form, the sequence is TGTGCCAGCAGTCGAGGGGGACTAGCCCTTAGCACAGATACGCAGTATTTT. Translated, this is CASSRGGLALSTDTQYF. The rearranged segments are TRBV27 and TRBJ2-3; 9 middle bases align to TRBD2. From the cysteine through the phenylalanine, the CDR3 covers 17 amino acids. CDR3 DNA is the only sequence kept; it has 51 bases, read in frame from the first base. V trim: 5 bases; J trim: 0 bases; unmatched bases: 9. The germline V gene (reference sequence) specifies MNHEY as CDR1 and SMNVEV as CDR2.